The 13 T cell receptor beta chains given below trace back to one sample, sequenced in a study of tumor and adjacent non-tumor tissue in lung cancer. The library came from three nested PCR rounds adapted from ARM-PCR protocols. TCRdb processed the multiplex PCR reads anew with MiXCR; each CDR3 protein has one entry. The sample lists 69,000 or so distinct CDR3 sequences, more than 70% occurring once. RNA was extracted from bulk tissue without any cell sorting. The sequenced sample was lung tumor tissue. These receptors all come from a man in his sixties with non-small cell lung cancer.

This clonotype was recorded many times. J is TRBJ2-5 and V is TRBV29-1; the D is unclear. CDR1 is SQVTM and CDR2 is ANQGSEA in the germline V gene. This CDR3 comprises 10 residues. Trimming pared 4 bases from V and 11 bases from J, leaving 11 bases between. CDR3 in DNA: TGCAGCGTTGCCGAGGAGAAACAGTACTTC. Its translation is CSVAEEKQYF. The whole variable domain, filled in from reference TRBV29-1 and TRBJ2-5, reads SAVISQKPSRDICQRGTSLTIQCQVDSQVTMMFWYRQQPGQSLTLIATANQGSEATYESGFVIDKFPISRPNLTFSTLTVSNMSPEDSSIYLCSVAEEKQYFGPGTRLLVL.

On this clonotype: The junction departs from germline at one end; a sequencing error may be responsible. The chain couples TRBV28 to TRBJ2-7, with 8 bases lining up with TRBD1. This CDR3 has 15 residues. The germline V gene has CDR1 MDHEN and CDR2 SYDVKM. In DNA, the CDR3 is TGTGCCAGCAGTTCGGACAGGGTGTTTTCCTACGAGCAGTATTTC. It yields the protein CASSSDRVFSYEQYF.

This clonotype was observed many times. The chain has TRBV30 and TRBJ2-2; D may be TRBD1 or TRBD2 (5 bases each). Germline V CDR1 and CDR2: GTSNPN, SVGIG (reference sequence). This CDR3 comprises 15 residues. The V gene lost 3 bases and the J gene lost 5 bases, with 16 bases spanning the gap. This CDR3 is CAWSPGQGMTGELFF. In DNA form, the CDR3 reads TGTGCCTGGAGCCCGGGGCAGGGCATGACCGGGGAGCTGTTTTTT.

This clonotype occurred once. The junction departs from the called germline gene at one end, perhaps through a read error. V is TRBV6-5 and J is TRBJ2-7; tentatively, D is TRBD2 (5 bases). The CDR3 totals 15 residues. Germline V gene sequence: CDR1 MNHEY, CDR2 SVGAGI. Here the CDR3 DNA reads TGTGCCAGCGGTTACGGTGCTGGACTGGTTTACGAGCAGTACTTC. This sequence encodes CASGYGAGLVYEQYF.

Regarding this clonotype: The junction differs from germline at one of its ends, possibly a read error. V and J are TRBV20-1 and TRBJ2-1; TRBD2 agrees at 8 bases. Looked up from germline, CDR1 is DFQATT and CDR2 is SNEGSKA (reference sequence). This CDR3 is 14 amino acids long. This CDR3 is CSAGSGTSYNEQFF. Written as DNA, the CDR3 is TGCAGTGCTGGTAGCGGGACTTCCTATAATGAGCAGTTCTTC.

As concerns this clonotype: This CDR3 is missing its conserved last phenylalanine or tryptophan, likely due to a read error. The chain couples TRBV20-1 to TRBJ2-4; D tentatively fits TRBD1 or TRBD2 (6 bases each). This CDR3 contains 13 residues. Trimming took 5 bases from V and 6 from J, leaving 14 bases between them. CDR1 is DFQATT, CDR2 SNEGSKA, per germline (reference sequence). CDR3 DNA: TGCAGTGCTCCCGAACAGGGAGGAAACATTCAGTACATC. Its protein product is CSAPEQGGNIQYI.

This clonotype appeared once. The chain combines TRBV6-5 with TRBJ2-5; D perhaps matches TRBD1 (5 bases). CDR3 length: 13 amino acids. Germline V gene lookup returns CDR1 MNHEY and CDR2 SVGAGI. The DNA for the CDR3 is TGTGCTAACAGGCCCTCGCTTGTCGAGACCCAGTACTTC. Its protein is CANRPSLVETQYF.

The chain has TRBV20-1 and TRBJ1-2, with TRBD1 as a possible D gene (5 bases). CDR3 length equals 13 residues. In germline, CDR1 is DFQATT, CDR2 SNEGSKA (reference sequence). Trimming removed 3 bases at V and 8 bases at J, with 16 bases between. Here the CDR3 DNA reads TGCAGTGCTAGGAAGGGGCAGGAACTCGGCTACACCTTC. It specifies CSARKGQELGYTF.

The sample holds a few counts of this clonotype. One junction end disagrees with the germline gene, perhaps due to a read error. The chain links TRBV23-1 to TRBJ2-7; 7 bases agree with TRBD1. TRBV23-1 has ORF status, its function being uncertain. The CDR3 runs to 14 residues. CDR3 nucleotides: TGCGCCAGGAGTCAGTGGACAGGAGGCAACGAGCAGTACTTC. This encodes CARSQWTGGNEQYF.

With regard to this clonotype: An end of the junction does not agree with germline; a read error may underlie this. The gene calls are TRBV5-1 and TRBJ2-1; D is uncertain. CDR3 length equals 12 residues. Per the germline V gene, CDR1 is SGHRS and CDR2 is YFSETQ. CDR3 sequence (DNA): TGCGCCAGCAGCACCCGTTACAATAAGCAGTTCTTC. It specifies CASSTRYNKQFF.

With regard to this clonotype: A read error may account for a junction end that differs from germline. The chain carries TRBV10-3 and TRBJ2-3; TRBD2 matches at 10 bases. CDR3 length: 15 residues. Germline V gene lookup returns CDR1 ENHRY and CDR2 SYGVKD. The CDR3 nucleotides are TGTGTCATCAGTGAATGGACTAGCGGTATAGATACGCAGTATTTT. This codes for CVISEWTSGIDTQYF.

The J gene is TRBJ2-7, the V gene TRBV2; 9 bases align to TRBD1. From germline, CDR1 is SNHLY and CDR2 FYNNEI. Trimming cost V 7 bases and J 2 bases; bases outside gene matches: 9. The CDR3 has 15 amino acids. CDR3 nucleotide sequence: TGTGCCAGCATTGTTCCGACAGGGGGGACCTACGAGCAGTACTTC. Translated, it gives CASIVPTGGTYEQYF.

On this clonotype: The conserved closing phenylalanine or tryptophan is absent in this CDR3, likely reflecting a read error. The rearrangement joins TRBV20-1 to TRBJ2-2, with D perhaps matching TRBD2 (6 bases). Looked up from germline, CDR1 is DFQATT and CDR2 is SNEGSKA (reference sequence). The CDR3 is 17 residues long. For the CDR3, the DNA is TGCAGTACTAGAAATCCCGGGCGGCACGGGGGCACCGGGGAGCTGTTTATT. Protein: CSTRNPGRHGGTGELFI.